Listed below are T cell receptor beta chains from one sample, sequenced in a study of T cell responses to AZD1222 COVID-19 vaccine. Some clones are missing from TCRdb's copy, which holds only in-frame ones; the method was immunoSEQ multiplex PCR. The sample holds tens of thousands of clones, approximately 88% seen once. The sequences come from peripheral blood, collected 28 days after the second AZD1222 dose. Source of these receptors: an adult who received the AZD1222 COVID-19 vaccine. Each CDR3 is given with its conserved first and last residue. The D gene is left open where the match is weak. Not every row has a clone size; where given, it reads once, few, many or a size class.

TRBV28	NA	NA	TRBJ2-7	CASTTYGAPYEQYF	TGTGCCAGCACCACCTACGGGGCGCCCTACGAGCAGTACTTC
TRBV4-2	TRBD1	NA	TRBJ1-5	CASSEGDRGLRNQPQHF	TGTGCCAGCAGCGAAGGAGACAGGGGGCTTCGGAATCAGCCCCAGCATTTT
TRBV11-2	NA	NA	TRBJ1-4	CASSVSDGRNEKLFF	TGTGCCAGCAGCGTATCGGACGGACGCAATGAAAAACTGTTTTTT
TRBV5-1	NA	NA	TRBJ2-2	CASSLFGTGELFF	TGCGCCAGCAGCTTATTCGGAACCGGGGAGCTGTTTTTT
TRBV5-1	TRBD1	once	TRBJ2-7	CASSFLAQGASYEQYF	TGCGCCAGCAGCTTCCTCGCGCAGGGGGCGTCCTACGAGCAGTACTTC
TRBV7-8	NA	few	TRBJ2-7	CASSLAARLLEQYF	TGTGCCAGCAGCTTAGCTGCCCGCCTACTCGAGCAGTACTTC
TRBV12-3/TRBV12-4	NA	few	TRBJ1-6	CASTLGVGSPLHF	TGTGCCAGCACCCTAGGGGTTGGCTCACCCCTCCACTTT
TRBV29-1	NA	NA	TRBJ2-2	CSVVRGAGGELFF	TGCAGCGTTGTAAGGGGCGCGGGCGGGGAGCTGTTTTTT
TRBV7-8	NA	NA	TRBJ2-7	CASRRATGNEQYF	TGTGCCAGCCGCCGGGCAACAGGGAACGAGCAGTACTTC
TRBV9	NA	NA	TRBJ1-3	CASSIRDKKNTIYF	TGTGCCAGCAGCATCCGGGACAAGAAAAACACCATATATTTT
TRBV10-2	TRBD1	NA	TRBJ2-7	CASRPGQGSYEQYF	TGCGCCAGCAGGCCGGGACAGGGCAGCTACGAGCAGTACTTC
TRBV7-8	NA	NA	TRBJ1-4	CASSPVWAVHEKLFF	TGTGCCAGCAGCCCCGTGTGGGCAGTTCATGAAAAACTGTTTTTT
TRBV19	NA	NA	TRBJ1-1	CASSGGALNTEAFF	TGTGCCAGTAGTGGAGGGGCGCTGAACACTGAAGCTTTCTTT
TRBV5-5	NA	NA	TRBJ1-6	CASSSTGLIPPNSPLHF	TGTGCCAGCAGCTCGACGGGGTTAATTCCCCCGAATTCACCCCTCCACTTT
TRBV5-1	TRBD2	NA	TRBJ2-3	CASSSIAGGQDTQYF	TGCGCCAGCAGCTCTATAGCGGGGGGGCAAGATACGCAGTATTTT
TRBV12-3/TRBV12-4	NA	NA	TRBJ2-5	CASSLAETQYF	TGTGCCAGCAGTTTGGCTGAGACCCAGTACTTC
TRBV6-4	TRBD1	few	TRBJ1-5	CASSERQGASQPQHF	TGTGCCAGCAGTGAACGACAGGGGGCTAGTCAGCCCCAGCATTTT
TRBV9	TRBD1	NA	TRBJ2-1	CASSPGGDLGTYEQFF	TGTGCCAGCAGCCCAGGGGGAGACCTGGGAACTTATGAGCAGTTCTTC
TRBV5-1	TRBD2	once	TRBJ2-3	CASSSRTSGNTDTQYF	TGCGCCAGCAGCTCCCGGACTAGCGGAAACACAGATACGCAGTATTTT
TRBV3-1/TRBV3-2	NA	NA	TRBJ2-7	CASSQDQAREQYF	TGTGCCAGCAGCCAAGATCAGGCCCGGGAGCAGTACTTC
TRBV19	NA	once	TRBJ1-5	CASKASRGFGNQPQHF	TGTGCCAGTAAAGCCTCAAGGGGGTTTGGCAATCAGCCCCAGCATTTT
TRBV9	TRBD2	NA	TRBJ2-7	CASSVGGTSGAYEQYF	TGTGCCAGCAGCGTAGGGGGGACTAGCGGGGCCTACGAGCAGTACTTC
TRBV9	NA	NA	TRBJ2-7	CASSVAGDLTNEQYF	TGTGCCAGCAGCGTAGCTGGAGACTTGACCAACGAGCAGTACTTC
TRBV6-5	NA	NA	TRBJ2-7	CASRIEQGVTYEQYF	TGTGCCAGCAGGATCGAACAGGGCGTTACCTACGAGCAGTACTTC
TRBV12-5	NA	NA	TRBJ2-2	CASGLAQVAFGGELFF	TGTGCTAGTGGTTTGGCACAAGTAGCATTTGGCGGGGAGCTGTTTTTT
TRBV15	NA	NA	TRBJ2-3	CATRSADTQYF	TGTGCCACAAGATCCGCAGATACGCAGTATTTT
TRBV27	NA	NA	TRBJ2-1	CASSLEARAGYNEQFF	TGTGCCAGCAGTTTAGAGGCTAGGGCGGGGTACAATGAGCAGTTCTTC
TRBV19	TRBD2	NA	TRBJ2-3	CASTKRTSGGADTQYF	TGTGCCAGTACCAAAAGGACTAGCGGGGGGGCAGATACGCAGTATTTT
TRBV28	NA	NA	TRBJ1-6	CASRPGTAVSPLHF	TGTGCCAGCAGGCCCGGGACCGCCGTTTCACCCCTCCACTTT
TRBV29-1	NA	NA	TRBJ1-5	CSVESGYGQPQHF	TGCAGCGTTGAATCCGGGTACGGTCAGCCCCAGCATTTT
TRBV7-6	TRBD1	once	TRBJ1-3	CASSLFPGQGSGNTIYF	TGTGCCAGCAGCTTATTCCCGGGACAGGGCTCTGGAAACACCATATATTTT
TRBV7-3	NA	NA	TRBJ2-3	CASSLTGFSTDTQYF	TGTGCCAGCAGCTTAACTGGTTTTAGCACAGATACGCAGTATTTT
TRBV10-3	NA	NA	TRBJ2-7	CASAGQVGEQYF	TGTGCCAGTGCCGGGCAGGTCGGCGAGCAGTACTTC
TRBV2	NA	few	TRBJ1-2	CASSYDSNYGYTF	TGTGCCAGCAGTTACGACAGTAACTATGGCTACACCTTC
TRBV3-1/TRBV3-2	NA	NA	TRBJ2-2	CASSQGSGTNTGELFF	TGTGCCAGCAGCCAAGGTTCCGGGACGAACACCGGGGAGCTGTTTTTT
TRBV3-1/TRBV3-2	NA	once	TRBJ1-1	CASSQGAEAFF	TGTGCCAGCAGCCAAGGGGCAGAAGCTTTCTTT
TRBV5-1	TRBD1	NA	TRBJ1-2	CASSFDTGGLYGYTF	TGCGCCAGCAGCTTTGATACAGGGGGCCTCTATGGCTACACCTTC
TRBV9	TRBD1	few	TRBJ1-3	CASSVYDRGGSGNTIYF	TGTGCCAGCAGCGTATATGACAGGGGAGGCTCTGGAAACACCATATATTTT